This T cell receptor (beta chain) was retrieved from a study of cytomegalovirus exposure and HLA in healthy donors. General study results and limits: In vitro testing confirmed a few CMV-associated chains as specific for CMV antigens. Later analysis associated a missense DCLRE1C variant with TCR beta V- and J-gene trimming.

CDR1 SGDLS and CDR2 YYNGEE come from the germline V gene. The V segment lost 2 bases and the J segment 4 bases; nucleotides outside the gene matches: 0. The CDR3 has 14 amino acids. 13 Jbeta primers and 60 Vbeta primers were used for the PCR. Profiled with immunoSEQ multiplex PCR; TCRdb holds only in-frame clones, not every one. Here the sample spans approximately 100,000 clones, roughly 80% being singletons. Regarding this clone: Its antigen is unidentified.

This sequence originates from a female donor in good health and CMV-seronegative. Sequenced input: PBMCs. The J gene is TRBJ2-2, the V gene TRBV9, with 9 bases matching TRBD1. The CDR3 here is CASSVTGGTGELFF. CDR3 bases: TGTGCCAGCAGCGTGACAGGGGGCACCGGGGAGCTGTTTTTT.